This TCR beta chain is drawn from a study of T cell responses to AZD1222 COVID-19 vaccine. Study-level findings and limits: Samples come after the peak T cell response, not at day 14. Seropositive status at baseline applied to only 6 or 7 AZD1222 recipients. Close to half of spike-specific TCRs reportedly recognize unmutated variant regions. Females made up more of the donors, who were largely white British, and clonal diversity may have come out too low.

Libraries were prepared by immunoSEQ multiplex PCR; TCRdb keeps only in-frame clonotypes and omits some of them. This repertoire shows some 170,000 clones, more than 80% found once; its top ten account for 3.5% to 5.5%. Comments on this clone: Its antigen remains unknown.

The CDR3 covers 11 residues. Germline V gene lookup returns CDR1 KGHDR and CDR2 SFDVKD. Trimming pared 3 bases from V and 10 bases from J, leaving 6 bases between. Source: peripheral blood, taken 28 days after the second dose of the MenACWY control vaccine. The chain carries TRBV24-1 and TRBJ2-1; D ambiguous. This TCR was recovered from an adult who received the MenACWY meningococcal vaccine as a control. In nucleotides, the CDR3 is TGTGCCACCAGTGATGGGCTCGAGCAGTTCTTC. Residues: CATSDGLEQFF.